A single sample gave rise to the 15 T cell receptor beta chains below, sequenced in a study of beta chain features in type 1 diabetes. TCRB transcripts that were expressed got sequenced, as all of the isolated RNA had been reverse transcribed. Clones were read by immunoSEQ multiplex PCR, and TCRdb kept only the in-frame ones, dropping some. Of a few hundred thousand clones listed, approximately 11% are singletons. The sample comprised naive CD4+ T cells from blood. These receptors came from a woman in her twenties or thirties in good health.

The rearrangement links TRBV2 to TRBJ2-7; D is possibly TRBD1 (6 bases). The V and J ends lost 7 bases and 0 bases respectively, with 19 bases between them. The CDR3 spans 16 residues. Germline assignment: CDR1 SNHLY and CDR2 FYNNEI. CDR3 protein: CASTVGRRGTSYEQYF. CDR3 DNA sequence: TGTGCCAGCACGGTTGGACGTAGGGGGACCTCCTACGAGCAGTACTTC. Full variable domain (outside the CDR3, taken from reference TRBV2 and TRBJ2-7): EPEVTQTPSHQVTQMGQEVILRCVPISNHLYFYWYRQILGQKVEFLVSFYNNEISEKSEIFDDQFSVERPDGSNFTLKIRSTKLEDSAMYFCASTVGRRGTSYEQYFGPGTRLTVT.

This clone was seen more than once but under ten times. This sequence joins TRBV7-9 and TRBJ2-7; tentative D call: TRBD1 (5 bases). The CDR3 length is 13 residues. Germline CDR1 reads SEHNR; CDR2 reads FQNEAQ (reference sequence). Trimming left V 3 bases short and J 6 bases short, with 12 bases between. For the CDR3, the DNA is TGTGCCAGCAGCTTCTCCCCAAGGGGCGAGCAGTACTTC. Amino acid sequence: CASSFSPRGEQYF.

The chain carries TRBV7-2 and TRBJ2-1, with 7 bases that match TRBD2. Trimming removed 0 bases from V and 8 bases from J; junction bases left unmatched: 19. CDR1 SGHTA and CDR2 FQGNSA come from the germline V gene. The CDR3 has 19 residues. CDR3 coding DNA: TGTGCCAGCAGCTTAGCGGGAGGGACCGCGGGCGGGAGCGAGGATGAGCAGTTCTTC. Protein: CASSLAGGTAGGSEDEQFF.

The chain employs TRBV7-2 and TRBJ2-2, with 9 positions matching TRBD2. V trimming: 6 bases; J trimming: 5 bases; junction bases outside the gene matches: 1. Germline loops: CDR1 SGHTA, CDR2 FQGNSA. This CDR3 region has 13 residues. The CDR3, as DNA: TGTGCCAGCAGGCTAGCGGGGACCGGGGAGCTGTTTTTT. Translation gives CASRLAGTGELFF.

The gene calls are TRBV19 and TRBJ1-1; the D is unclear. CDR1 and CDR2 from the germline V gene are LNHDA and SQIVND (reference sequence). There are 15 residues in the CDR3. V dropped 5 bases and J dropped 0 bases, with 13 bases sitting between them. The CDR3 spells CASSHAGPMNTEAFF. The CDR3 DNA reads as TGTGCCAGTAGTCATGCAGGCCCCATGAACACTGAAGCTTTCTTT.

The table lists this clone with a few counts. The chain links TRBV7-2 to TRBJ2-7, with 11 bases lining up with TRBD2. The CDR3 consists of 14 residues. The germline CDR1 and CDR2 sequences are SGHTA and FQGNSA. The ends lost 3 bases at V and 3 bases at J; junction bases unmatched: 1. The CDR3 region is CASSLTSGIYEQYF. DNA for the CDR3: TGTGCCAGCAGCTTGACTAGCGGGATCTACGAGCAGTACTTC.

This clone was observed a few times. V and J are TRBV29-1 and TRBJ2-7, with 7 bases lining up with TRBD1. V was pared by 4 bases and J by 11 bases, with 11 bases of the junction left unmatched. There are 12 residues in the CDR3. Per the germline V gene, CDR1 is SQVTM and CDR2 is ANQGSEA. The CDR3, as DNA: TGCAGCGTTGGGGAGACAGGGCAAGGGGAGTACTTC. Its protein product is CSVGETGQGEYF.

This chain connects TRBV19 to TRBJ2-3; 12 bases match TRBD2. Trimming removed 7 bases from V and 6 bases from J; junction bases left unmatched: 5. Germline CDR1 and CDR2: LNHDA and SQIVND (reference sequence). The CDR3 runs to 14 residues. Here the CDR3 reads CASKTSGRGDTQYF. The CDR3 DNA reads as TGTGCCAGTAAGACTAGCGGGAGAGGTGATACGCAGTATTTT.

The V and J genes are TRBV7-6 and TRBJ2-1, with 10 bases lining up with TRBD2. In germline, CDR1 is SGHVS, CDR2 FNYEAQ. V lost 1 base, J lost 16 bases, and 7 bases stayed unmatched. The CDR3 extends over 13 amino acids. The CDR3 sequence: CASSLGTGTSAFF. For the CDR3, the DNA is TGTGCCAGCAGCTTAGGGACCGGGACTAGCGCCTTCTTC.

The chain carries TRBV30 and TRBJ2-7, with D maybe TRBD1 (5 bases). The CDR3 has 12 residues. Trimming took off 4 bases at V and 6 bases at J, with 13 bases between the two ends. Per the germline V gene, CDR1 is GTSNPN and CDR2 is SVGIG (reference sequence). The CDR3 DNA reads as TGTGCCTGGATCACAGGTCAGAGCGAGCAGTACTTC. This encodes CAWITGQSEQYF. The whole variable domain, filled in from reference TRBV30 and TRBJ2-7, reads SQTIHQWPATLVQPVGSPLSLECTVEGTSNPNLYWYRQAAGRGLQLLFYSVGIGQISSEVPQNLSASRPQDRQFILSSKKLLLSDSGFYLCAWITGQSEQYFGPGTRLTVT.

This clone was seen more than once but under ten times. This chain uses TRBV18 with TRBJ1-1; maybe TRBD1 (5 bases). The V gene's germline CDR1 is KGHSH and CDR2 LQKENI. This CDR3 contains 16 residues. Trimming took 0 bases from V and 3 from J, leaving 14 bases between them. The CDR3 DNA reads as TGTGCCAGCTCACCACCAAGGGGCTTAAGCGACACTGAAGCTTTCTTT. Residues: CASSPPRGLSDTEAFF.

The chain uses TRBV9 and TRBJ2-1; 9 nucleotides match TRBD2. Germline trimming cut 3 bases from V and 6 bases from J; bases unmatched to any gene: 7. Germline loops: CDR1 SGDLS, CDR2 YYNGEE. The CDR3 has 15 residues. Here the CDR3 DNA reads TGTGCCAGCAGCGAACCGGGACTAGCAGGCAATGAGCAGTTCTTC. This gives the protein CASSEPGLAGNEQFF.

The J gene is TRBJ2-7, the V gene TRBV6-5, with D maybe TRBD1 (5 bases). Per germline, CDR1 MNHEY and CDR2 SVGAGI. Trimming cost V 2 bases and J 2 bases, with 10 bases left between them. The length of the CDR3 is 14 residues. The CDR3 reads CASSYDTGPYEQYF. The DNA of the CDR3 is TGTGCCAGCAGTTACGATACAGGCCCCTACGAGCAGTACTTC.

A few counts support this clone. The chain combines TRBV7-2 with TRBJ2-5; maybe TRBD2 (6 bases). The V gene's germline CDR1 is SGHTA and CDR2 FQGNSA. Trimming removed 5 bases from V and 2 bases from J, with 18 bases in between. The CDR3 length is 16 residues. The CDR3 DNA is TGTGCCAGCAGCCCTTGGAGGGCCCGGGGGCAAGAGACCCAGTACTTC. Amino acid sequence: CASSPWRARGQETQYF. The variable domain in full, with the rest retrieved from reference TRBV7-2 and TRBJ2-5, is GAGVSQSPSNKVTEKGKDVELRCDPISGHTALYWYRQSLGQGLEFLIYFQGNSAPDKSGLPSDRFSAERTGGSVSTLTIQRTQQEDSAVYLCASSPWRARGQETQYFGPGTRLLVL.

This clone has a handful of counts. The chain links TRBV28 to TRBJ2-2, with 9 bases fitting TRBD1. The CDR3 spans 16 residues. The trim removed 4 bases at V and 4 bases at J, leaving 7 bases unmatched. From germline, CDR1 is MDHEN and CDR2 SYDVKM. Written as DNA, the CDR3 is TGTGCCAGCAGTTCGGGCGGGACAGGGTCCACCGGGGAGCTGTTTTTT. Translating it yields CASSSGGTGSTGELFF.